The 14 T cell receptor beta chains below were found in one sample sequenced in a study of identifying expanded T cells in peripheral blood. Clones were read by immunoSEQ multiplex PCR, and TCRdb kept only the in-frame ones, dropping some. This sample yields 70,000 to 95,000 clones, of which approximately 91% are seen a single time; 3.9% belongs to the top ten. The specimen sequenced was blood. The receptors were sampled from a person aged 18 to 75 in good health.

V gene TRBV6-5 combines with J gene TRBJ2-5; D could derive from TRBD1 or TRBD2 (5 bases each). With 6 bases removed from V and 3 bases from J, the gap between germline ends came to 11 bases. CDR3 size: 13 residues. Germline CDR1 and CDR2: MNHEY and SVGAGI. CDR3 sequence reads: CASRGEPKETQYF. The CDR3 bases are TGTGCCAGCAGGGGGGAGCCCAAAGAGACCCAGTACTTC.

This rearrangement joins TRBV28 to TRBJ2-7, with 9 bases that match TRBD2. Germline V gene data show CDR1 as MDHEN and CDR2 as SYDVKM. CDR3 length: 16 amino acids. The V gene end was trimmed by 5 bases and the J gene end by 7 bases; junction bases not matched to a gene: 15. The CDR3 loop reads CASSPTERGLAGEQYF. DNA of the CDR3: TGTGCCAGCAGTCCCACCGAGCGGGGGCTAGCGGGGGAGCAGTACTTC.

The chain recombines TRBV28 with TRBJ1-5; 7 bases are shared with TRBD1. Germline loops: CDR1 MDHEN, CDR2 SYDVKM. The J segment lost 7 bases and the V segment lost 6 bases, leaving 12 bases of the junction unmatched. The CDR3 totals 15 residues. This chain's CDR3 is CASSPSTGQGQPQHF. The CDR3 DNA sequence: TGTGCCAGCAGCCCCTCGACAGGGCAGGGGCAGCCCCAGCATTTT.

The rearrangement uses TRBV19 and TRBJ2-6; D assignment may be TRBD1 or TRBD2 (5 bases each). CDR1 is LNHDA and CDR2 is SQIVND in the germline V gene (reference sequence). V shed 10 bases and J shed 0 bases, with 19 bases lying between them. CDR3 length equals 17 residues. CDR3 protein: CATSRDGLSSGANVLTF. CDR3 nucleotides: TGTGCCACCAGCAGGGACGGCTTAAGCTCTGGGGCCAACGTCCTGACTTTC.

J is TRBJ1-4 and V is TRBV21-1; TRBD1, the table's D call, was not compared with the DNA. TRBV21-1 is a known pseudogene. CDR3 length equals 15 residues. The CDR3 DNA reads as TGTGCCAGCAGCAAACACAGGGGGTTTAAGGAAAAACTGTTTTTT. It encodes CASSKHRGFKEKLFF.

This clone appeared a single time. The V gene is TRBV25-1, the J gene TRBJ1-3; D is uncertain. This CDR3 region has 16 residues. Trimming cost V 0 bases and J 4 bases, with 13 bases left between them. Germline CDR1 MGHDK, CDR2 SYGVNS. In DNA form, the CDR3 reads TGTGCCAGCAGTGAATATTGGACTGAGACGGGAAACACCATATATTTT. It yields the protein CASSEYWTETGNTIYF. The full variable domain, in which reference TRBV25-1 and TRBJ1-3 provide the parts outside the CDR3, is EADIYQTPRYLVIGTGKKITLECSQTMGHDKMYWYQQDPGMELHLIHYSYGVNSTEKGDLSSESTVSRIRTEHFPLTLESARPSHTSQYLCASSEYWTETGNTIYFGEGSWLTVV.

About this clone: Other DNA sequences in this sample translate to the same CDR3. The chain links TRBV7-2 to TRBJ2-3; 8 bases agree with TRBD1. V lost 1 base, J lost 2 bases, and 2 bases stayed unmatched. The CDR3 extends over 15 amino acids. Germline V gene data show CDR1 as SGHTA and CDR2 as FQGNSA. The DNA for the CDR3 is TGTGCCAGCAGCTTAGGGACAGGGTACACAGATACGCAGTATTTT. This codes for CASSLGTGYTDTQYF.

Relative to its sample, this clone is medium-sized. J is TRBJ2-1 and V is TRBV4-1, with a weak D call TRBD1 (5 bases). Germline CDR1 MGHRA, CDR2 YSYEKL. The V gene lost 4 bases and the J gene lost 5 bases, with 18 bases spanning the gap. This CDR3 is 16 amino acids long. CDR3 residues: CASSLRKSGFNNEQFF. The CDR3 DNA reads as TGCGCCAGCAGCCTCAGAAAGTCAGGGTTCAACAATGAGCAGTTCTTC.

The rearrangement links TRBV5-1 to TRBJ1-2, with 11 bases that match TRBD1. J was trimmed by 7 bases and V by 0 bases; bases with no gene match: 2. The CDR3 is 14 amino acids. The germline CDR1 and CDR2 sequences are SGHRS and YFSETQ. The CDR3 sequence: CASSLDGTGGGYTF. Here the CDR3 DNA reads TGCGCCAGCAGCTTGGACGGGACAGGGGGTGGCTACACCTTC.

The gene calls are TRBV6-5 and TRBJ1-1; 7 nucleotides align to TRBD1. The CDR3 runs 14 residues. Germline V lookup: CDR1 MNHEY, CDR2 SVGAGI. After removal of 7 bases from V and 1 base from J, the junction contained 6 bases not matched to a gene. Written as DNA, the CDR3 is TGTGCCAGCACCCGAGACAGGGCGAACACTGAAGCTTTCTTT. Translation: CASTRDRANTEAFF.

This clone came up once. As DNA, the CDR3 is TGCGCCAGCAGCCAAGATCGCTCCCGGGGGCTTGTCCAAGAGACCCAGTACTTC. Its translation: CASSQDRSRGLVQETQYF. The chain links TRBV4-1 to TRBJ2-5, with D perhaps being TRBD1 or TRBD2 (6 bases each). This CDR3 has 18 amino acids. CDR1 and CDR2 from the germline V gene are MGHRA and YSYEKL. V lost 0 bases to trimming and J lost 1 base, with 18 bases between them.

The CDR3 spells CASSLPDRAMNTEAFF. In DNA, the CDR3 is TGCGCCAGCAGCCTCCCGGACAGGGCGATGAACACTGAAGCTTTCTTT. This chain connects TRBV5-1 to TRBJ1-1; TRBD1 matches at 8 bases. The CDR3 runs to 16 residues. The ends lost 4 bases at V and 0 bases at J; junction bases unmatched: 8. Germline CDR1 and CDR2: SGHRS and YFSETQ.

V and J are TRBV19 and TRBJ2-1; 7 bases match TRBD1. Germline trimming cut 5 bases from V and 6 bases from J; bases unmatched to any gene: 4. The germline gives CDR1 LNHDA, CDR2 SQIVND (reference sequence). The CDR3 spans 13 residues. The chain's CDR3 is CASSDRVSNEQFF. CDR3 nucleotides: TGTGCCAGTAGTGACAGGGTAAGCAATGAGCAGTTCTTC.

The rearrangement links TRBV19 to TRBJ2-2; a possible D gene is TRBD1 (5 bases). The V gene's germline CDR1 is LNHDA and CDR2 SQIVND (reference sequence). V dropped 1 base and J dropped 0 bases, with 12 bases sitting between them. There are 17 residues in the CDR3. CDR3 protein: CASSIGAGLANTGELFF. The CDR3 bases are TGTGCCAGTAGTATAGGTGCAGGGTTGGCGAACACCGGGGAGCTGTTTTTT.